These T cell receptor beta chains were read from a single sample in a study of identical twins. TCRdb independently ran MiXCR on the 5' RACE reads; one entry per CDR3 protein. The profile shows more than 600,000 distinct CDR3 sequences, roughly 18% of them singletons. These sequences were also reported in another study, on T cells expressing NK-cell markers.

Sequencing was performed on PBMCs. The receptors come from a woman under 30 in good health. The CDR3 runs from the conserved cysteine through the conserved F or W. D genes are given only for firm matches. Rows may omit the clone size; those that give it use once, few, many or a size class.

TRBD2	TRBV7-9	TRBJ2-7	.	CASSFTGTSGYEQYF	TGTGCCAGCAGCTTCACCGGGACTAGCGGATACGAGCAGTACTTC
TRBD2	TRBV7-2	TRBJ2-7	.	CASSGGRTRVYEQYF	TGTGCCAGCAGCGGGGGGAGGACTAGGGTTTACGAGCAGTACTTC
TRBD2	TRBV5-6	TRBJ2-4	.	CASSFEGGPNIQYF	TGTGCCAGCAGCTTTGAGGGAGGGCCAAACATTCAGTACTTC
.	TRBV6-5	TRBJ2-7	few	CASSYSRGARYEQYF	TGTGCCAGCAGTTACTCGAGAGGGGCTCGTTACGAGCAGTACTTC
TRBD2	TRBV25-1	TRBJ2-5	.	CASSETPPSGRRETQYF	TGTGCCAGCAGTGAAACCCCTCCTAGCGGGAGAAGAGAGACCCAGTACTTC
TRBD2	TRBV6-5	TRBJ2-2	few	CASSYSTSRTGELFF	TGTGCCAGCAGTTACTCGACTAGCCGCACCGGGGAGCTGTTTTTT
TRBD2	TRBV7-2	TRBJ2-7	.	CASSLQRDYEQYF	TGTGCCAGCAGCTTACAGCGGGACTACGAGCAGTACTTC
.	TRBV7-8	TRBJ2-7	many	CASSFTTAAYEQYF	TGTGCCAGCAGCTTTACCACCGCAGCCTACGAGCAGTACTTC
TRBD2	TRBV11-2	TRBJ2-1	few	CASSLEGSGSIYNEQFF	TGTGCCAGCAGCTTAGAGGGTAGCGGGAGTATCTACAATGAGCAGTTCTTC
TRBD2	TRBV18	TRBJ2-3	few	CASSSGGVRSTDTQYF	TGTGCCAGCTCGTCCGGGGGGGTGAGATCCACAGATACGCAGTATTTT
.	TRBV15	TRBJ1-2	.	CATRLGGANYGYTF	TGTGCCACAAGGTTGGGGGGGGCGAACTATGGCTACACCTTC
.	TRBV5-1	TRBJ2-1	.	CASSRRSGTPQFF	TGCGCCAGCAGCAGACGCTCCGGGACTCCTCAGTTCTTC
TRBD2	TRBV5-8	TRBJ2-3	.	CASSLGLVGADTQYF	TGTGCCAGCAGCCTGGGACTAGTGGGTGCAGATACGCAGTATTTT
TRBD2	TRBV20-1	TRBJ2-7	few	CSANGLAGGNPYEQYF	TGCAGTGCAAACGGACTAGCGGGAGGGAACCCCTACGAGCAGTACTTC
.	TRBV12-3/TRBV12-4	TRBJ2-4	few	CASAKNIQYF	TGTGCCAGCGCCAAAAACATTCAGTACTTC
TRBD2	TRBV6-2/TRBV6-3	TRBJ2-7	once	CASSGTREGSYEQYF	TGTGCCAGCAGTGGAACCCGGGAGGGCTCCTACGAGCAGTACTTC
TRBD2	TRBV5-4	TRBJ2-3	few	CASSLFVWEGSADTQYF	TGTGCCAGCAGCTTGTTTGTGTGGGAGGGGTCCGCAGATACGCAGTATTTT
TRBD1	TRBV6-5	TRBJ1-1	few	CASSSETGVDTEAFF	TGTGCCAGCAGTTCCGAGACAGGGGTGGACACTGAAGCTTTCTTT
.	TRBV10-3	TRBJ2-3	.	CATGTPSTDTQYF	TGTGCCACCGGGACACCTAGCACAGATACGCAGTATTTT
.	TRBV5-6	TRBJ2-1	.	CASSSPQTSYNEQFF	TGTGCCAGCAGCTCCCCTCAAACCTCCTACAATGAGCAGTTCTTC
.	TRBV6-1	TRBJ2-1	.	CASSLDPKNEQFF	TGTGCCAGCAGCCTCGACCCAAAAAATGAGCAGTTCTTC
.	TRBV12-3/TRBV12-4	TRBJ1-2	few	CASSLLGKSGYTF	TGTGCCAGCAGTTTGTTGGGTAAATCTGGCTACACCTTC
TRBD1	TRBV6-5	TRBJ2-7	few	CASSSILDRGGDEQYF	TGTGCCAGCAGTTCCATCCTAGACAGGGGAGGCGACGAGCAGTACTTC
.	TRBV6-1	TRBJ2-1	.	CASRQTGISEQFF	TGTGCCAGCAGACAAACAGGGATCAGTGAGCAGTTCTTC
.	TRBV5-1	TRBJ2-3	few	CASRLSGSIDTQYF	TGCGCCAGCAGATTATCTGGGAGTATAGATACGCAGTATTTT
TRBD2	TRBV5-1	TRBJ2-7	.	CASSLEPSGSSHEQYF	TGCGCCAGCAGCTTGGAGCCTAGCGGGAGTTCCCACGAGCAGTACTTC
.	TRBV12-3/TRBV12-4	TRBJ1-5	few	CASSLGQAQHF	TGTGCCAGCAGTTTAGGGCAGGCCCAGCATTTT
TRBD2	TRBV11-2	TRBJ2-1	few	CASRRLAGGIYNEQFF	TGTGCCAGCAGGCGACTAGCGGGAGGGATATACAATGAGCAGTTCTTC
.	TRBV9	TRBJ2-3	few	CASSTRGAASTDTQYF	TGTGCCAGCAGCACCCGGGGAGCAGCTAGCACAGATACGCAGTATTTT
.	TRBV10-2	TRBJ1-6	.	CASANSQALNSPLHF	TGCGCCAGCGCCAACAGTCAGGCACTTAATTCACCCCTCCACTTT